The following is a TCR beta chain sequence with its context. The sample is drawn from a study of blood T cell repertoires in COVID-19. Some clones are missing from TCRdb's copy, which holds only in-frame ones; the method was immunoSEQ multiplex PCR. The sample consists of around 200,000 clones, about 89% of them appearing once. The CDR3 consists of 15 residues. Germline CDR1 LNHDA, CDR2 SQIVND (reference sequence). Germline trimming cut 4 bases from V and 9 bases from J; bases unmatched to any gene: 8. The receptor's source is a woman aged 18-29 years who had recovered from COVID-19. The V and J genes are TRBV19 and TRBJ1-6; 8 positions match TRBD1. The sequenced sample was PBMCs or T cells enriched from blood (not recorded which). CDR3: CASSKSTGVFSPLHF. In DNA, the CDR3 is TGTGCCAGTAGTAAATCGACAGGGGTCTTTTCACCCCTCCACTTT.